Reported below is one TCR beta chain. The specificity of this receptor is unknown. The input lacks base qualities; no much larger clone sits a single base away. The donors were healthy, HIV-negative adults who had no recently reported acute infections or vaccinations. All donors were Caucasian adults living in Nashville, Tennessee, USA. For unsorted samples, some 90 million PBMCs were counted, and genomic DNA was extracted using the QIAamp DNA Blood Mini kit. Blood was collected by leukapheresis, and PBMCs were isolated by Ficoll-Histopaque density gradient centrifugation and then cryopreserved in liquid nitrogen vapor phase. These data belong to a study of shared clonotypes between healthy human individuals (dated by TCRdb to the early 2020s). Background for the entire study: The cohort comprised a couple of women and a few men aged 18 to 49 years. To estimate repertoire size and how much clonotypes are shared between individuals, the study performed deep sequencing of blood TCR repertoires from a few healthy adults. To increase sequencing depth and limit assay-specific biases, TCR repertoire library preparation and sequencing were carried out by different laboratories using diverse techniques. Between about 0.85 and 10 billion PBMCs per donor were obtained by leukapheresis.

Results the study describes overall, beyond this receptor: Because the study included a small number of donors, the genetic and exposure-history diversity represented was limited. Pairwise subsampling led to the expectation that sequencing depth would affect the degree of clonotype sharing among donors. Sampling was restricted to blood, and TCR repertoires in tissues likely differ from the TCR repertoires found in blood.

Using the deep immunoSEQ assay, multiplex PCR amplified TCR CDR3 regions from genomic DNA. Genomic DNA extracted from each cell subset was distributed evenly over all wells of several immunoSEQ 96-well plates, and each plate served as one replicate. For unsorted PBMC, approximately 310 ng genomic DNA, equal to 30,000 or so T cell genomes, was loaded into each replicate PCR. Ten immunoSEQ deep assay plates were used to sequence the unsorted PBMC genomic DNA. Purified libraries were quantified with a Qubit 3.0 fluorometer, sized on a Bioanalyzer 2100, and re-quantified with the KAPA Library Quantification kit. A separate single-read 150-cycle Illumina NextSeq 550 flow cell was used to sequence each immunoSEQ 96-well plate. The original methods were these. Because only junctional sequences without quality scores were contained in the immunoSEQ output, filtering matching that applied to full-length reads could not be performed. To assign V/J genes and CDR3, sequences were annotated using PyIR, a Python wrapper for IgBLAST v1.9, with IMGT germline references. Any read was removed if the V/J assignment was weak (E-value above 1e-6), the CDR3 was missing, or the read contained stop codons, out-of-frame junctions, or ambiguous translated residues. V3J clonotypes were defined by identical inferred V gene, J gene, and CDR3 amino acid sequence. Percentage overlap between repertoires was computed as shared unique clonotypes divided by the size of the smaller repertoire. Three approaches were used to assess repertoire richness: RTK rarefaction, the Chao1 estimator, and Recon v2.1 estimates of unobserved clonotypes. Not all clones reach the TCRdb copy of this immuneACCESS table, which keeps in-frame sequences only. Checked studies attribute under half of the gap to unresolved V genes and leave the rest unexplained. D and trimming come from the DNA, and the V and J calls and clone size come from that table. This sample has 400,000 to 600,000 clones in its table, and roughly 80% of those were observed once. The ten largest account for 13% of the sample.

Trimming removed 2 bases from V and 6 bases from J, leaving 11 bases between the germline ends. In the germline V gene, CDR1 corresponds to KGHSH and CDR2 to LQKENI. The CDR3, from cysteine to phenylalanine, totals 14 residues. Only the CDR3 part of the read is kept: 42 bases, read in frame from the first base. Source material: PBMCs. This receptor was identified in a woman aged 40 to 50 in good health. Some clones in this sample may be carry-over from other donors' samples. The chain uses TRBV18 and TRBJ2-1; the D gene assignment is ambiguous. The DNA sequence is given as TGTGCCAGCTCACCATCCGGGCCTTCCAATGAGCAGTTCTTC. Its protein is CASSPSGPSNEQFF.